Presented here are 25 T cell receptor beta chains from one specimen sequenced in a study of cytomegalovirus exposure and HLA in healthy donors. Primers included in the PCR were 60 Vbeta and 13 Jbeta primers. Data came from immunoSEQ multiplex PCR; TCRdb stores just in-frame clones and leaves some out. The sample holds fewer than 100,000 clones, less than 80% seen once. Sequences were obtained from PBMCs. These receptor sequences come from a man aged 40-50 years in good health and CMV-seronegative.

This chain links TRBV30 with TRBJ1-5; D not certain. Trimming left V 1 base short and J 2 bases short, with 9 bases between. CDR1 and CDR2 (germline): GTSNPN, SVGIG (reference sequence). The CDR3 loop spans 14 amino acids. The CDR3 reads CAWSEFQGNQPQHF. The CDR3 DNA follows: TGTGCCTGGAGTGAGTTCCAGGGCAATCAGCCCCAGCATTTT.

The chain uses TRBV9 and TRBJ1-2, with 8 bases lining up with TRBD1. The germline V gene has CDR1 SGDLS and CDR2 YYNGEE. J gave up 2 bases and V 4 bases, and 7 bases lay outside the gene matches. This CDR3 region has 15 residues. CDR3 sequence reads: CASSYSRQGNYGYTF. The CDR3 DNA reads TGTGCCAGCAGCTACTCTCGACAGGGGAACTATGGCTACACCTTC.

The gene calls are TRBV9 and TRBJ2-1; 12 nucleotides line up with TRBD2. V gave up 3 bases and J gave up 6 bases; unmatched junction bases: 13. CDR1 is SGDLS and CDR2 is YYNGEE in the germline V gene. The CDR3 is 18 residues long. CDR3 bases: TGTGCCAGCAGCGCCCGACTAGCGGGAGAAGTGATGGCCAATGAGCAGTTCTTC. Translation gives CASSARLAGEVMANEQFF. The full variable domain, its missing parts supplied by reference TRBV9 and TRBJ2-1, is DSGVTQTPKHLITATGQRVTLRCSPRSGDLSVYWYQQSLDQGLQFLIQYYNGEERAKGNILERFSAQQFPDLHSELNLSSLELGDSALYFCASSARLAGEVMANEQFFGPGTRLTVL.

This chain links TRBV7-2 with TRBJ2-7, with D uncertain. In germline, CDR1 is SGHTA, CDR2 FQGNSA. The CDR3 contains 13 residues. Trimming pared 5 bases from V and 4 bases from J, leaving 12 bases between. The DNA of the CDR3 is TGTGCCAGCAGCCCCCACTACCATTACGAGCAGTACTTC. Translation: CASSPHYHYEQYF.

V is TRBV27 and J is TRBJ1-3; possibly TRBD1 for D (6 bases). The CDR3 is made up of 13 amino acids. Trimming shortened V by 4 bases and J by 2 bases, and 6 bases separated the two germline ends. Per the germline V gene, CDR1 is MNHEY and CDR2 is SMNVEV (reference sequence). Here the CDR3 DNA reads TGTGCCAGCAGTTCAGGGGCTGGAAACACCATATATTTT. Amino acids: CASSSGAGNTIYF.

The chain recombines TRBV28 with TRBJ2-3; no reliable D call. The CDR3 is made up of 14 amino acids. V lost 2 bases and J lost 4, with 10 bases in between. Germline V lookup: CDR1 MDHEN, CDR2 SYDVKM. The CDR3 reads CASSLASSSDTQYF. DNA for the CDR3: TGTGCCAGCAGTTTAGCCAGTTCATCAGATACGCAGTATTTT.

This clone was recorded only once. This chain uses TRBV28 with TRBJ1-3; perhaps TRBD1 as D (5 bases). Germline V CDR1 and CDR2: MDHEN, SYDVKM. The CDR3 loop spans 14 amino acids. The V end was cut by 6 bases, the J end by 1 base, with 10 bases between. The CDR3 protein is CASSWRGSGNTIYF. Written as DNA, the CDR3 is TGTGCCAGCAGCTGGAGGGGATCTGGAAACACCATATATTTT.

J is TRBJ1-4 and V is TRBV28; D call uncertain. The germline V gene has CDR1 MDHEN and CDR2 SYDVKM. Trimming pared 1 base from V and 8 bases from J, leaving 11 bases between. The CDR3 covers 14 residues. DNA for the CDR3: TGTGCCAGCAGTTTATCCGGGGTGGGAGAAAAACTGTTTTTT. Translation gives CASSLSGVGEKLFF.

The V call is TRBV5-4, the J call TRBJ2-1; 7 nucleotides agree with TRBD1. The length of the CDR3 is 17 residues. From germline, CDR1 is SGHNT and CDR2 YYREEE (reference sequence). Trimming removed 4 bases from V and 0 bases from J; junction bases left unmatched: 10. The DNA for the CDR3 is TGTGCCAGCAGCACCAGGACAGGCCAAAGCTCCTACAATGAGCAGTTCTTC. Translated, it gives CASSTRTGQSSYNEQFF.

The chain has TRBV29-1 and TRBJ1-3; D gene uncertain. Germline lookup yields CDR1 SQVTM and CDR2 ANQGSEA. The CDR3 consists of 11 residues. CDR3 DNA sequence: TGCACGGGTTTTTACGGAAACACCATATATTTT. The encoded protein is CTGFYGNTIYF.

In its sample, this clone was seen once. This chain connects TRBV2 to TRBJ1-6, with a possible D match to TRBD1 (5 bases). The CDR3 spans 13 residues. From germline, CDR1 is SNHLY and CDR2 FYNNEI. Deletions cut 6 bases from V and 7 bases from J, with 10 bases between. The CDR3 region has the DNA TGTGCCAGCAGAAGGGGAGGGAATTCACCCCTCCACTTT. Protein product: CASRRGGNSPLHF.

Of note for this clone: Other DNA sequences within the sample encode an identical CDR3. The chain is built from TRBV18 and TRBJ2-7; 9 bases are shared with TRBD1. The CDR3 has 14 amino acids. Unmatched junction bases numbered 2, after V lost 3 bases and J lost 2 bases. CDR1 and CDR2 from the germline V gene are KGHSH and LQKENI. As DNA, the CDR3 is TGTGCCAGCTCACCGGGACAGGGAACCTACGAGCAGTACTTC. This translates into CASSPGQGTYEQYF.

The rearrangement uses TRBV30 and TRBJ1-1, with 9 bases matching TRBD1. V shed 0 bases and J 5 bases; nucleotides not matched to a gene: 7. The germline CDR1 and CDR2 sequences are GTSNPN and SVGIG (reference sequence). The CDR3 runs to 15 residues. The CDR3 loop reads CAWSVKTGGWTEAFF. In nucleotides, the CDR3 is TGTGCCTGGAGTGTCAAAACAGGGGGCTGGACTGAAGCTTTCTTT.

The chain is built from TRBV4-3 and TRBJ2-2, with 7 bases fitting TRBD2. CDR1 LGHNA and CDR2 YSLEER come from the germline V gene. CDR3 size: 19 residues. The ends lost 0 bases at V and 0 bases at J; junction bases unmatched: 10. The CDR3 DNA is TGCGCCAGCAGCCAAGATCTATGGCCTAGCGGTGCGAACACCGGGGAGCTGTTTTTT. Amino acid sequence: CASSQDLWPSGANTGELFF.

V gene TRBV7-2 combines with J gene TRBJ2-7; D possibly corresponds to TRBD1 (6 bases). The germline V gene has CDR1 SGHTA and CDR2 FQGNSA. V lost 3 bases and J lost 7, with 10 bases in between. This CDR3 is 12 amino acids long. CDR3 sequence (DNA): TGTGCCAGCAGCTTCGTTACAGGGGAGCAGTACTTC. Its protein is CASSFVTGEQYF.

The J gene is TRBJ1-1, the V gene TRBV7-9; TRBD1 is a possible D gene (5 bases). The CDR3 is 11 amino acids. Germline V gene data show CDR1 as SEHNR and CDR2 as FQNEAQ (reference sequence). Deletions cut 3 bases from V and 10 bases from J, with 9 bases between. The CDR3 DNA reads TGTGCCAGCAGCTTGGGGGGGGGAGCTTTCTTT. It encodes CASSLGGGAFF.

This chain links TRBV5-4 with TRBJ1-2; 7 bases match TRBD1. The V gene end was trimmed by 5 bases and the J gene end by 0 bases; junction bases not matched to a gene: 7. The length of the CDR3 is 15 residues. Germline V gene lookup returns CDR1 SGHNT and CDR2 YYREEE (reference sequence). The DNA of the CDR3 is TGTGCCAGCAGTCTCCTAGGACAGGCTAACTATGGCTACACCTTC. Amino acids: CASSLLGQANYGYTF. Supplemented by reference TRBV5-4 and TRBJ1-2, the full variable domain reads ETGVTQSPTHLIKTRGQQVTLRCSSQSGHNTVSWYQQALGQGPQFIFQYYREEENGRGNFPPRFSGLQFPNYSSELNVNALELDDSALYLCASSLLGQANYGYTFGSGTRLTVV.

The V call is TRBV7-2, the J call TRBJ1-3, with D unclear. Trimming took 1 base from V and 0 from J, leaving 13 bases between them. Germline V CDR1 and CDR2: SGHTA, FQGNSA. The CDR3 length is 17 residues. CDR3 nucleotide sequence: TGTGCCAGCAGCTTAGATCAGTGGCAGGACTCTGGAAACACCATATATTTT. Translation: CASSLDQWQDSGNTIYF.

This sequence joins TRBV7-6 and TRBJ2-5; possibly TRBD1 for D (5 bases). There are 14 residues in the CDR3. The germline gives CDR1 SGHVS, CDR2 FNYEAQ. Trimming left V 6 bases short and J 5 bases short, with 16 bases between. The CDR3 nucleotides read TGTGCCAGCAGTTCCTGGGGCCTTTCTGAGACCCAGTACTTC. Its translation: CASSSWGLSETQYF.

The chain uses TRBV29-1 and TRBJ2-5; 9 bases fit TRBD2. This CDR3 has 15 residues. The germline gives CDR1 SQVTM, CDR2 ANQGSEA. The trim removed 3 bases at V and 1 base at J, leaving 6 bases unmatched. In DNA, the CDR3 is TGCAGCGTTGATGGATCTAGCGGGGCCCAAGAGACCCAGTACTTC. Translated, it gives CSVDGSSGAQETQYF.

J is TRBJ2-3 and V is TRBV7-9, with D unresolved. This CDR3 region has 17 residues. Germline V CDR1 and CDR2: SEHNR, FQNEAQ (reference sequence). V was shortened by 4 bases and J by 1 base, with 18 bases between the two germline ends. The CDR3 nucleotides read TGTGCCAGCAGCTCCCCCCTGCCCGAGAGAGGCACAGATACGCAGTATTTT. Protein: CASSSPLPERGTDTQYF.

This sequence joins TRBV18 and TRBJ1-3; D unresolved. The CDR3 is 15 residues long. Germline V gene data show CDR1 as KGHSH and CDR2 as LQKENI. V lost 6 bases and J 6 bases, leaving 18 bases between the germline ends. The CDR3: CASSLNDDSPNTIYF. The CDR3 nucleotides read TGTGCCAGCTCGCTCAATGACGACTCTCCAAACACCATATATTTT.

The rearrangement joins TRBV11-2 to TRBJ2-2; D is unresolved. This CDR3 is 16 amino acids long. The V end was cut by 0 bases, the J end by 1 base, with 9 bases between. In germline, CDR1 is SGHAT, CDR2 FQNNGV. CDR3 sequence: CASSLDSRLNTGELFF. The CDR3 nucleotides read TGTGCCAGCAGCTTAGATAGTAGATTGAACACCGGGGAGCTGTTTTTT. Variable domain in full (rest from reference TRBV11-2 and TRBJ2-2): EAGVAQSPRYKIIEKRQSVAFWCNPISGHATLYWYQQILGQGPKLLIQFQNNGVVDDSQLPKDRFSAERLKGVDSTLKIQPAKLEDSAVYLCASSLDSRLNTGELFFGEGSRLTVL.

This clone was seen only once. The rearrangement links TRBV11-2 to TRBJ1-2, with 9 bases fitting TRBD1. The CDR3 runs 17 residues. The germline V gene encodes CDR1 SGHAT and CDR2 FQNNGV. J gave up 4 bases and V 4 bases, and 13 bases lay outside the gene matches. The CDR3 here is CASSSHSRTGVVYGYTF. CDR3 DNA sequence: TGTGCCAGCAGCTCGCATAGCCGGACAGGGGTAGTCTATGGCTACACCTTC.

The rearrangement uses TRBV7-2 and TRBJ2-7, with 12 bases lining up with TRBD2. V shed 2 bases and J 0 bases; nucleotides not matched to a gene: 11. CDR1 is SGHTA, CDR2 FQGNSA, per germline. The CDR3 covers 19 residues. CDR3: CASSLYLTSGGPNSYEQYF. The CDR3 DNA reads TGTGCCAGCAGCTTATACTTAACTAGCGGGGGGCCCAACTCCTACGAGCAGTACTTC.